This T cell receptor (beta chain) was retrieved from a study of blood T cells in healthy people across ages. Primers used in a second PCR of about 6 to 12 cycles were a sample-barcoded 5' primer and a J-beta primer mix. Each CDR3 protein is one row after TCRdb ran MiXCR on the 5' RACE reads. The data show about 680,000 distinct CDR3 sequences, around 45% seen once. Germline V gives CDR1 ENHRY, CDR2 SYGVKD. The V end lost 3 bases, the J end lost 6 bases, and 10 bases lay between the germline ends. CDR3 length: 13 amino acids. This clonotype was counted between two and nine times. What it recognizes is unknown. Study findings and constraints: The study lacked donor CMV status, which possibly confounded expanded clonotype changes. Donors of long life had a larger count of naive CD4+ cells and greater diversity than aged donors. Investigators treated diversity estimates from one million T cells as underestimates.

This chain connects TRBV10-3 to TRBJ2-3; D not certain. This clonotype originated in a woman aged 60-75 years in good health. Sequencing was done on a sample of blood. CDR3 DNA sequence: TGTGCCATCAGTGAAAAGGCCAGGGATACGCAGTATTTT. Amino acids: CAISEKARDTQYF.